This T cell receptor (beta chain) was retrieved from a study of T cell clones after liver transplantation. The germline gives CDR1 SGHTA, CDR2 FQGNSA. The CDR3 sequence is 13 residues long. The V and J ends lost 5 bases and 13 bases respectively, with 20 bases between them. Unstimulated PBMCs were sorted into CD3+CD4+ and CD3+CD8+ populations. Study observations and caveats: Compared with third party-reactive sequences, donor-reactive ones declined more, independent of withdrawal success.

Sequencing used immunoSEQ multiplex PCR; TCRdb keeps in-frame clones, though not all of them. Found here are 70,000 to 80,000 clones, roughly 90% of them singletons; the top ten hold roughly 3%. In regard to this clone: The antigen is undetermined.

This rearrangement joins TRBV7-2 to TRBJ1-1; perhaps TRBD1 as D (5 bases). Sequenced here: CD4+ T cells from blood, sampled before liver transplant. This receptor was taken from a human donor who received a liver transplant. The CDR3 sequence is CASSQLQGKRVFF. Written as DNA, the CDR3 is TGTGCCAGCAGCCAACTGCAGGGAAAGAGGGTTTTCTTT.